The clone carrying this T cell receptor (beta chain) appeared a few times. The CDR3 is 19 residues long. J lost 1 base, V lost 3 bases, and 10 bases had no gene match. The germline gives CDR1 KGHSH, CDR2 LQKENI. Recruitment covered about two dozen US areas and drew participants whose ages spanned about 18 to 95 years. Participants were placed into cohorts based on the clinical history they reported. This entry belongs to a study of blood T cell repertoires in COVID-19. Across the study: Sources were T cells, B-cell-depleted T cells, or PBMCs; the material itself was cDNA or gDNA.

Profiled with immunoSEQ multiplex PCR; TCRdb holds only in-frame clones, not every one. The table shows about 170,000 clones, with roughly 85% occurring only once. The chain joins TRBV18 to TRBJ2-6; 9 bases map to TRBD2. This receptor was identified in a woman between 65 and 79 years old in a cohort exposed to, infected with or recovered from COVID-19 (not recorded which). The sample taken for sequencing was PBMCs or T cells enriched from blood (not recorded which). The CDR3 DNA reads as TGTGCCAGCTCACCCCGAGTCCTAGCGGGAACATCTGGGGCCAACGTCCTGACTTTC. The encoded protein is CASSPRVLAGTSGANVLTF.